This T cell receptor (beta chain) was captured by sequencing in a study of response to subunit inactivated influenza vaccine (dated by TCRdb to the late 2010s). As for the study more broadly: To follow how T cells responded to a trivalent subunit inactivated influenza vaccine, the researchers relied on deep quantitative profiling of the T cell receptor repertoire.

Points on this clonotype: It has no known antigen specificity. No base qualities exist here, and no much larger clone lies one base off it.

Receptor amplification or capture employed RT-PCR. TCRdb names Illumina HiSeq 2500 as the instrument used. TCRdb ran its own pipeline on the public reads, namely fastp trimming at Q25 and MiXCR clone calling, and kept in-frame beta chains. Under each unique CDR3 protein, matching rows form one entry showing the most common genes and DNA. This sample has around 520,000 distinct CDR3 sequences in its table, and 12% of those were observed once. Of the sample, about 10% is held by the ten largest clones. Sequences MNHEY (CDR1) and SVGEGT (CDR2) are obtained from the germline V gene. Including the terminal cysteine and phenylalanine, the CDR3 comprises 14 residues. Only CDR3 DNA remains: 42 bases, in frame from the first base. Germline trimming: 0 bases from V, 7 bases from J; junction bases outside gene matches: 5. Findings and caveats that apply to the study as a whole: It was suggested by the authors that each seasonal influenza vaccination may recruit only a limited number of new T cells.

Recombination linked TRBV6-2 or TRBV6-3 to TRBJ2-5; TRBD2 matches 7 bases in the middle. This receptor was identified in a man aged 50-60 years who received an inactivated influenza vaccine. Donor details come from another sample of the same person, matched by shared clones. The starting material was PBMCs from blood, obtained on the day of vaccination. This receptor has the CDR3 CASSYSRRGGTQYF. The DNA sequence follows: TGTGCCAGCAGTTACTCAAGGCGCGGGGGGACCCAGTACTTC.